These 24 T cell receptor beta chains were all obtained from the same sample, sequenced in a study of identical twins. A single record per CDR3 protein comes from TCRdb applying MiXCR to the 5' RACE reads. The table has under 350,000 distinct CDR3 sequences, more than 8% seen once. The sample was also reused in another study, on yellow fever vaccine responses in identical twins.

The specimen was CD8+ T cells sorted from blood. The receptors stem from a young woman in good health.

This CDR3 reads CASSSTLTDTQYF. The CDR3, as DNA: TGTGCCAGCAGCTCTACATTAACAGATACGCAGTATTTT. The chain combines TRBV7-9 with TRBJ2-3; D gene uncertain. Germline CDR1 reads SEHNR; CDR2 reads FQNEAQ (reference sequence). V dropped 4 bases and J dropped 3 bases, with 8 bases sitting between them. CDR3 length equals 13 residues.

Ten or more counts support this clonotype. V gene TRBV11-2 combines with J gene TRBJ1-3; TRBD1 might be the D (6 bases). Germline V lookup: CDR1 SGHAT, CDR2 FQNNGV. The CDR3 runs to 17 residues. V dropped 5 bases and J dropped 0 bases, with 17 bases sitting between them. CDR3 residues: CASSALFGQSSGNTIYF. The CDR3 nucleotides read TGTGCCAGCAGCGCATTGTTCGGACAGAGCTCTGGAAACACCATATATTTT.

This clonotype was recorded many times. The chain carries TRBV6-2 or TRBV6-3 and TRBJ2-5; D is unclear. V lost 0 bases and J 9 bases, leaving 14 bases between the germline ends. Germline assignment: CDR1 MNHEY and CDR2 SVGEGT. CDR3 length: 14 residues. CDR3 sequence (DNA): TGTGCCAGCAGTTACTCGAGCAGCGTTGAACCCCAGTACTTC. Translation: CASSYSSSVEPQYF.

In its sample, this clonotype was seen a few times. The rearrangement links TRBV6-1 to TRBJ2-2; 9 bases line up with TRBD1. Unmatched junction bases numbered 5, after V lost 8 bases and J lost 1 base. Germline CDR1 and CDR2: MNHNS and SASEGT. The CDR3 extends over 15 amino acids. The CDR3 DNA follows: TGTGCCAGCCGTAGGGGACAGGGGAACACCGGGGAGCTGTTTTTT. Translating it yields CASRRGQGNTGELFF.

This clonotype was recorded a few times. V and J are TRBV29-1 and TRBJ2-7; 9 bases line up with TRBD1. CDR1 SQVTM and CDR2 ANQGSEA come from the germline V gene. J lost 3 bases, V lost 7 bases, and 4 bases had no gene match. The CDR3 loop spans 12 amino acids. The CDR3 loop is CSAAGQGYEQYF. Written as DNA, the CDR3 is TGCAGCGCTGCGGGACAGGGCTACGAGCAGTACTTC.

The chain is built from TRBV19 and TRBJ1-5; D remains ambiguous. The V end lost 1 base, the J end lost 0 bases, and 10 bases lay between the germline ends. Germline assignment: CDR1 LNHDA and CDR2 SQIVND (reference sequence). This CDR3 spans 16 amino acids. CDR3 DNA: TGTGCCAGTAGTATAGCGGGCAGATATAGCAATCAGCCCCAGCATTTT. It yields the protein CASSIAGRYSNQPQHF.

The chain joins TRBV24-1 to TRBJ2-3, with a possible D match to TRBD2 (6 bases). Germline CDR1 is KGHDR and CDR2 is SFDVKD. With 3 bases removed from V and 4 bases from J, the gap between germline ends came to 16 bases. CDR3 size: 16 residues. The DNA of the CDR3 is TGTGCCACCAGTGATACCGGAGGGTTTTGGTCAGATACGCAGTATTTT. It codes for CATSDTGGFWSDTQYF.

The rearrangement joins TRBV5-5 to TRBJ2-3, with unresolved D. CDR1 is SGHKS and CDR2 is YYEKEE in the germline V gene (reference sequence). The CDR3 loop spans 13 amino acids. V lost 4 bases to trimming and J lost 2 bases, with 8 bases between them. The CDR3, as DNA: TGTGCCAGCAGCCCTACATACACAGATACGCAGTATTTT. Translation: CASSPTYTDTQYF.

There are a few counts of this clonotype. The J gene is TRBJ2-5, the V gene TRBV7-2; the D call may be TRBD1 or TRBD2 (5 bases each). Deletions cut 1 base from V and 5 bases from J, with 17 bases between. The CDR3 consists of 16 residues. Germline values: CDR1 SGHTA, CDR2 FQGNSA. Here the CDR3 DNA reads TGTGCCAGCAGCTTAGACGGAATCGGGGCGGCGGAGACCCAGTACTTC. This encodes CASSLDGIGAAETQYF.

This clonotype was observed at least ten times. J is TRBJ1-2 and V is TRBV29-1; D is unresolved. This CDR3 has 13 residues. Per the germline V gene, CDR1 is SQVTM and CDR2 is ANQGSEA. V lost 6 bases, J lost 6 bases, and 17 bases lay in between. DNA of the CDR3: TGCAGCGTAAGAAGGGTGGCCGTCGATGGCTACACCTTC. Protein product: CSVRRVAVDGYTF.

This clonotype was recorded at least ten times. The V and J genes are TRBV6-1 and TRBJ1-2; D call uncertain. The CDR3 loop spans 11 amino acids. V was pared by 4 bases and J by 12 bases, with 12 bases between. CDR1 and CDR2 (germline): MNHNS, SASEGT. CDR3 in DNA: TGTGCCAGCAGTGCCCCGAATGGAAACACCTTC. It specifies CASSAPNGNTF.

This clonotype was seen a handful of times. The chain links TRBV11-1 to TRBJ2-4; 7 bases are a match to TRBD1. Germline lookup yields CDR1 SGHAT and CDR2 FQDESV (reference sequence). This CDR3 is built from 19 residues. V shed 1 base and J 0 bases; nucleotides not matched to a gene: 12. CDR3 coding DNA: TGTGCCAGCAGCTTAGGGGACAGTGGATTTGGGATAGCCAAAAACATTCAGTACTTC. Protein: CASSLGDSGFGIAKNIQYF. The variable domain in full, completed from reference TRBV11-1 and TRBJ2-4, reads EAEVAQSPRYKITEKSQAVAFWCDPISGHATLYWYRQILGQGPELLVQFQDESVVDDSQLPKDRFSAERLKGVDSTLKIQPAELGDSAMYLCASSLGDSGFGIAKNIQYFGAGTRLSVL.

This clonotype was counted many times. The V gene is TRBV27, the J gene TRBJ2-1; D is unclear. Looked up from germline, CDR1 is MNHEY and CDR2 is SMNVEV (reference sequence). The germline V and J ends were trimmed by 3 bases and 5 bases, with 11 bases remaining between them. This CDR3 has 14 amino acids. CDR3 bases: TGTGCCAGCAGTTTGGGGATCCGTCACAATGAGCAGTTCTTC. The encoded protein is CASSLGIRHNEQFF.

This clonotype was counted only a few times. The V call is TRBV4-2, the J call TRBJ2-1, with D possibly called TRBD1 or TRBD2 (7 bases each). This CDR3 has 14 amino acids. Germline lookup yields CDR1 LGHNA and CDR2 YNFKEQ. V dropped 2 bases and J dropped 6 bases, with 11 bases sitting between them. CDR3 DNA: TGTGCCAGCAGCCAACGGGGGGACAGCAATGAGCAGTTCTTC. This sequence encodes CASSQRGDSNEQFF.

This clonotype has a count of ten or more. This chain joins TRBV7-2 and TRBJ2-2, with unresolved D. The length of the CDR3 is 13 residues. Per the germline V gene, CDR1 is SGHTA and CDR2 is FQGNSA. Trimming shortened V by 1 base and J by 5 bases, and 5 bases separated the two germline ends. The CDR3 reads CASSLGRTGELFF. For the CDR3, the DNA is TGTGCCAGCAGCTTAGGCCGGACCGGGGAGCTGTTTTTT.

This clonotype has a count of ten or more. The CDR3 loop is CASTYSASDNEQFF. The DNA for the CDR3 is TGTGCCAGCACATACAGCGCTAGCGACAATGAGCAGTTCTTC. This chain joins TRBV12-3 or TRBV12-4 and TRBJ2-1, with a weak D call TRBD2 (6 bases). CDR3 length equals 14 residues. Trimming stripped 7 bases from V and 5 bases from J, with 15 bases between.

The rearrangement joins TRBV20-1 to TRBJ2-3; 9 bases line up with TRBD2. CDR1 and CDR2 from the germline V gene are DFQATT and SNEGSKA (reference sequence). The CDR3 is 17 amino acids. V was clipped by 0 bases and J by 2 bases; unmatched bases: 9. The chain's CDR3 is CSARDSRLAGTTDTQYF. CDR3 in DNA: TGCAGTGCTAGAGATTCCAGGCTAGCGGGGACCACAGATACGCAGTATTTT.

This clonotype was seen ten or more times. The gene calls are TRBV4-1 and TRBJ2-4, with D unresolved. Trimming left V 0 bases short and J 9 bases short, with 15 bases between. Looked up from germline, CDR1 is MGHRA and CDR2 is YSYEKL. This CDR3 contains 15 residues. For the CDR3, the DNA is TGCGCCAGCAGCCAAGATCGACAAGGTGGTAGCATTCAGTACTTC. The encoded protein is CASSQDRQGGSIQYF.

The J gene is TRBJ1-3, the V gene TRBV5-6; D is undetermined. Trimming cost V 1 base and J 8 bases, with 4 bases left between them. Germline CDR1 and CDR2: SGHDT and YYEEEE. The CDR3 sequence is 11 residues long. CDR3 sequence (DNA): TGTGCCAGCAGCTTGTTGGACACCATATATTTT. Encoded protein: CASSLLDTIYF.

The chain employs TRBV6-5 and TRBJ2-2; D may be TRBD1 (5 bases). Germline CDR1 and CDR2: MNHEY and SVGAGI. The V and J ends lost 2 bases and 7 bases respectively, with 26 bases between them. This CDR3 has 19 amino acids. As DNA, the CDR3 is TGTGCCAGCAGTTACCGACCCCACGTCCTGGCAGGGTATAACGGGGAGCTGTTTTTT. Translation: CASSYRPHVLAGYNGELFF.

This clonotype was counted ten times or more. The rearrangement joins TRBV6-2 or TRBV6-3 to TRBJ2-1, with 7 bases lining up with TRBD2. The CDR3 consists of 15 residues. The J segment lost 5 bases and the V segment lost 8 bases, leaving 12 bases of the junction unmatched. Germline CDR1 is MNHEY and CDR2 is SVGEGT. This CDR3 is CASRGWRELNNEQFF. The CDR3 DNA follows: TGTGCCAGCCGAGGGTGGCGGGAGCTGAACAATGAGCAGTTCTTC.

This clonotype was picked up many times. The chain links TRBV7-9 to TRBJ2-5; D possibly corresponds to TRBD1 (5 bases). The CDR3 is made up of 13 amino acids. Trimming left V 4 bases short and J 3 bases short, with 9 bases between. CDR1 and CDR2 (germline): SEHNR, FQNEAQ (reference sequence). DNA for the CDR3: TGTGCCAGCAGCTCGGAAGGGGAAGAGACCCAGTACTTC. Protein product: CASSSEGEETQYF.

This clonotype was found a few times. The genes are TRBV20-1 and TRBJ2-1; 7 bases agree with TRBD1. V was clipped by 5 bases and J by 7 bases; unmatched bases: 2. The CDR3 is 11 residues long. Germline CDR1 and CDR2: DFQATT and SNEGSKA (reference sequence). CDR3 coding DNA: TGCAGTGCTCTGACAGGGAATGAGCAGTTCTTC. It is translated as CSALTGNEQFF.

This clonotype was counted ten times or more. V is TRBV7-9 and J is TRBJ2-1; TRBD2 aligns across 7 bases. The CDR3 loop spans 14 amino acids. With 5 bases clipped from V and 5 bases from J, the junction kept 6 bases outside the gene matches. Germline V gene sequence: CDR1 SEHNR, CDR2 FQNEAQ (reference sequence). The CDR3 is CASSPVGGDNEQFF. DNA for the CDR3: TGTGCCAGCAGCCCCGTGGGGGGGGACAATGAGCAGTTCTTC.